The next 28 T cell receptor beta chains were all read from a single sample in a study of T cells after yellow fever vaccination. TCRdb fed the 5' RACE reads into MiXCR, producing one record per CDR3 protein. Of 300,000 or so distinct CDR3 sequences listed, approximately 12% are singletons. Here the sequenced sample was CD4+ T cells sorted from PBMCs, taken 45 days after the yellow fever booster vaccination. The receptors derive from a man under 40 who received the YFV17D yellow fever vaccine.

This clonotype was observed a handful of times. The genes are TRBV19 and TRBJ2-7, with 7 bases identical to TRBD2. There are 15 residues in the CDR3. V lost 9 bases to trimming and J lost 5 bases; unmatched junction nucleotides: 16. The germline CDR1 and CDR2 sequences are LNHDA and SQIVND (reference sequence). CDR3 bases: TGTGCCAGCAGGAAAGAAAGCGGGATTGGGGACGAGCAGTACTTC. Residues: CASRKESGIGDEQYF.

This clonotype has more than one count but fewer than ten. The chain employs TRBV5-1 and TRBJ2-6; 7 nucleotides agree with TRBD1. This CDR3 spans 15 amino acids. The germline V gene encodes CDR1 SGHRS and CDR2 YFSETQ. The ends lost 5 bases at V and 2 bases at J; junction bases unmatched: 4. This chain's CDR3 is CASRPQGAGANVLTF. For the CDR3, the DNA is TGCGCCAGCAGGCCTCAGGGGGCTGGGGCCAACGTCCTGACTTTC.

The chain employs TRBV7-2 and TRBJ2-3; 14 nucleotides match TRBD2. J lost 4 bases, V lost 0 bases, and 3 bases had no gene match. CDR3 length: 17 amino acids. CDR1 and CDR2 from the germline V gene are SGHTA and FQGNSA. Written as DNA, the CDR3 is TGTGCCAGCAGCTTAGCGGGGACTAGCGGGAGCCCAGATACGCAGTATTTT. Translated: CASSLAGTSGSPDTQYF. The full variable domain, rest sourced from reference TRBV7-2 and TRBJ2-3, is GAGVSQSPSNKVTEKGKDVELRCDPISGHTALYWYRQSLGQGLEFLIYFQGNSAPDKSGLPSDRFSAERTGGSVSTLTIQRTQQEDSAVYLCASSLAGTSGSPDTQYFGPGTRLTVL.

The gene calls are TRBV27 and TRBJ2-5; 14 bases align to TRBD2. Per germline, CDR1 MNHEY and CDR2 SMNVEV (reference sequence). The trim removed 5 bases at V and 7 bases at J, leaving 12 bases unmatched. The CDR3 sequence is 17 residues long. CDR3 region: CASSTIGLAGGGGTQYF. DNA for the CDR3: TGTGCCAGCAGTACAATCGGACTAGCGGGAGGAGGAGGGACCCAGTACTTC.

V and J are TRBV5-5 and TRBJ2-1; TRBD2 matches 11 bases. V lost 6 bases, J lost 7 bases, and 9 bases stayed unmatched. The V gene's germline CDR1 is SGHKS and CDR2 YYEKEE (reference sequence). The CDR3 is made up of 15 amino acids. The CDR3 DNA follows: TGTGCCAGCATTTGGGGACTAGCGGATTTTAATGAGCAGTTCTTC. Translating gives CASIWGLADFNEQFF.

This clonotype has only a few counts. The chain joins TRBV7-9 to TRBJ2-4; 7 bases match TRBD1. Unmatched junction bases numbered 10, after V lost 5 bases and J lost 0 bases. CDR3 size: 17 residues. Germline CDR1 and CDR2: SEHNR and FQNEAQ (reference sequence). In DNA, the CDR3 is TGTGCCAGCAGCCCCCCACCACGGACAGGAGCCAAAAACATTCAGTACTTC. It translates to CASSPPPRTGAKNIQYF. Using reference TRBV7-9 and TRBJ2-4 for the parts outside the CDR3, the full variable domain is DTGVSQNPRHKITKRGQNVTFRCDPISEHNRLYWYRQTLGQGPEFLTYFQNEAQLEKSRLLSDRFSAERPKGSFSTLEIQRTEQGDSAMYLCASSPPPRTGAKNIQYFGAGTRLSVL.

This clonotype was detected only a few times. V gene TRBV7-3 combines with J gene TRBJ2-2; D gene uncertain. The CDR3 is made up of 15 amino acids. Germline CDR1 SGHTA, CDR2 FQGTGA. V was pared by 5 bases and J by 6 bases, with 16 bases between. CDR3 sequence: CASSNLDAPAGELFF. The CDR3 region has the DNA TGTGCCAGCAGCAACCTAGACGCCCCGGCCGGGGAGCTGTTTTTT.

This rearrangement joins TRBV6-5 to TRBJ1-1; D is perhaps TRBD1 (6 bases). The CDR3 totals 15 residues. Germline CDR1 and CDR2: MNHEY and SVGAGI. Deletions cut 2 bases from V and 1 base from J, with 11 bases between. The CDR3 bases are TGTGCCAGCAGTTACATACAGGGAGGGAACACTGAAGCTTTCTTT. Translated: CASSYIQGGNTEAFF.

A few counts support this clonotype. The genes are TRBV7-3 and TRBJ2-7; D uncertain. The CDR3 length is 15 residues. V was trimmed by 2 bases and J by 2 bases, leaving 13 bases between them. The germline V gene has CDR1 SGHTA and CDR2 FQGTGA. In DNA form, the CDR3 reads TGTGCCAGCAGCTTAGACGGACGAACTACCTACGAGCAGTACTTC. Protein sequence: CASSLDGRTTYEQYF.

The CDR3 region has the DNA TGCAGTGCTAGGGCAACCCAAGAGACCCAGTACTTC. Its translation is CSARATQETQYF. This chain connects TRBV20-1 to TRBJ2-5; D is undetermined. The germline gives CDR1 DFQATT, CDR2 SNEGSKA (reference sequence). CDR3 length: 12 amino acids. The ends were cut back, 3 bases at V and 1 base at J, with 6 bases in the middle.

The chain carries TRBV20-1 and TRBJ2-1, with D unclear. The CDR3 covers 14 residues. Trimming took 1 base from V and 8 from J, leaving 15 bases between them. Germline-derived CDR1 and CDR2 are DFQATT and SNEGSKA (reference sequence). CDR3 region: CSARGASWQDEQFF. CDR3 in DNA: TGCAGTGCTAGAGGTGCCTCCTGGCAGGATGAGCAGTTCTTC.

This clonotype showed up just a few times. The V gene is TRBV12-3 or TRBV12-4, the J gene TRBJ2-1; 7 bases line up with TRBD1. Trimming removed 6 bases from V and 6 bases from J; junction bases left unmatched: 8. The length of the CDR3 is 14 residues. The CDR3 sequence is CASRQGTMSNEQFF. The CDR3 DNA sequence: TGTGCCAGCAGACAGGGGACAATGAGCAATGAGCAGTTCTTC.

This clonotype came up a few times. The chain combines TRBV12-3 or TRBV12-4 with TRBJ2-2; D may match TRBD1 or TRBD2 (5 bases each). The CDR3 is 14 amino acids. Trimming removed 2 bases at V and 5 bases at J, with 9 bases between. The CDR3 sequence: CASSLFGGTGELFF. The DNA of the CDR3 is TGTGCCAGCAGTTTATTTGGGGGAACCGGGGAGCTGTTTTTT.

The chain has TRBV20-1 and TRBJ1-5; D remains unclear. CDR3 length: 12 amino acids. The germline V gene has CDR1 DFQATT and CDR2 SNEGSKA (reference sequence). Trimming removed 3 bases at V and 4 bases at J, with 7 bases between. Here the CDR3 reads CSASRPNQPQHF. CDR3 coding DNA: TGCAGTGCTAGCAGACCAAATCAGCCCCAGCATTTT.

This clonotype appeared a few times. The rearrangement uses TRBV21-1 and TRBJ2-7; the table's D call, TRBD2, has no DNA check behind it. TRBV21-1 is a recognized pseudogene. The CDR3 is 20 amino acids. CDR3 amino acids: CASSKMIGPSLAGDTYEQYF. As DNA, the CDR3 is TGTGCCAGCAGCAAAATGATAGGACCGAGCCTAGCGGGTGATACCTACGAGCAGTACTTC.

This sequence joins TRBV27 and TRBJ1-3; no firm D call. CDR1 and CDR2 (germline): MNHEY, SMNVEV (reference sequence). The CDR3 runs to 14 residues. V lost 6 bases, J lost 4 bases, and 13 bases lay in between. CDR3 sequence reads: CASSQSQAGNTIYF. CDR3 DNA sequence: TGTGCCAGCAGCCAATCGCAGGCGGGAAACACCATATATTTT.

This chain connects TRBV20-1 to TRBJ2-5; D might be TRBD2 (5 bases). The germline V and J ends were trimmed by 6 bases and 3 bases, with 17 bases remaining between them. This CDR3 has 14 residues. Germline CDR1 is DFQATT and CDR2 is SNEGSKA (reference sequence). The CDR3 is CSAGPGKIKETQYF. Here the CDR3 DNA reads TGCAGTGCGGGTCCCGGGAAAATAAAAGAGACCCAGTACTTC.

In its sample, this clonotype was seen a few times. The chain has TRBV19 and TRBJ1-5; maybe TRBD1 (5 bases). This CDR3 spans 14 amino acids. CDR1 LNHDA and CDR2 SQIVND come from the germline V gene (reference sequence). Trimming stripped 2 bases from V and 9 bases from J, with 14 bases between. The CDR3 DNA sequence: TGTGCCAGTAGTATAACCGAAGGGGTACGGCCCCAGCATTTT. Its protein product is CASSITEGVRPQHF. Complete variable domain (other parts from reference TRBV19 and TRBJ1-5): DGGITQSPKYLFRKEGQNVTLSCEQNLNHDAMYWYRQDPGQGLRLIYYSQIVNDFQKGDIAEGYSVSREKKESFPLTVTSAQKNPTAFYLCASSITEGVRPQHFGDGTRLSIL.

The chain uses TRBV7-2 and TRBJ1-2, with D hard to call. With 1 base removed from V and 4 bases from J, the gap between germline ends came to 1 base. Germline V gene data show CDR1 as SGHTA and CDR2 as FQGNSA. The CDR3 is 11 amino acids. CDR3 bases: TGTGCCAGCAGCTTAGTCTATGGCTACACCTTC. Protein: CASSLVYGYTF.

CDR3 bases: TGCAGCGTTGAATATGGCGGGAGCACGAATGAGCAGTTCTTC. Amino acids: CSVEYGGSTNEQFF. The chain has TRBV29-1 and TRBJ2-1, with 7 bases identical to TRBD2. The germline V gene has CDR1 SQVTM and CDR2 ANQGSEA. The CDR3 spans 14 residues. The V segment lost 2 bases and the J segment 7 bases; nucleotides outside the gene matches: 8.

About this clonotype: A read error may explain this, as a much larger clone is one base away. The chain links TRBV29-1 to TRBJ2-2; TRBD1 agrees at 8 bases. The length of the CDR3 is 13 residues. CDR1 SQVTM and CDR2 ANQGSEA come from the germline V gene. The CDR3 bases are TGCATCGCCGACAGGGGTGGGACCGGGGAGCTGTTTTTT. Translating it yields CIADRGGTGELFF.

This chain connects TRBV28 to TRBJ1-2, with 9 bases matching TRBD1. The J segment lost 4 bases and the V segment lost 5 bases, leaving 14 bases of the junction unmatched. CDR3 length: 17 amino acids. Germline lookup yields CDR1 MDHEN and CDR2 SYDVKM. The CDR3 reads CASSLPDNRGRAYGYTF. DNA for the CDR3: TGTGCCAGCAGTCTTCCAGATAACAGGGGGCGGGCCTATGGCTACACCTTC.

The chain has TRBV20-1 and TRBJ1-5, with 7 positions matching TRBD1. The V and J ends lost 0 bases and 3 bases, in that order; junction bases with no gene match: 2. Looked up from germline, CDR1 is DFQATT and CDR2 is SNEGSKA (reference sequence). The CDR3 length is 14 residues. The CDR3 here is CSARDGTDNQPQHF. CDR3 DNA sequence: TGCAGTGCTAGAGATGGGACAGACAATCAGCCCCAGCATTTT.

The sample holds a few counts of this clonotype. The chain recombines TRBV5-4 with TRBJ2-5, with D maybe TRBD1 (5 bases). V dropped 0 bases and J dropped 1 base, with 10 bases sitting between them. Germline V lookup: CDR1 SGHNT, CDR2 YYREEE (reference sequence). The length of the CDR3 is 15 residues. The CDR3 protein is CASSLVGAAQETQYF. The CDR3 bases are TGTGCCAGCAGCTTGGTTGGGGCAGCCCAAGAGACCCAGTACTTC.

This clonotype has only a few counts. This chain uses TRBV12-3 or TRBV12-4 with TRBJ2-6; D perhaps matches TRBD1 (5 bases). The length of the CDR3 is 15 residues. Trimming pared 6 bases from V and 2 bases from J, leaving 11 bases between. CDR3 nucleotide sequence: TGTGCCAGCAGATCCTCAGGGACTGGGGCCAACGTCCTGACTTTC. Residues: CASRSSGTGANVLTF.

This chain uses TRBV20-1 with TRBJ2-1, with 7 bases lining up with TRBD1. Germline-derived CDR1 and CDR2 are DFQATT and SNEGSKA (reference sequence). V was clipped by 5 bases and J by 1 base; unmatched bases: 5. The CDR3 extends over 14 amino acids. For the CDR3, the DNA is TGCAGTGCTCCCCGGGGACAGTCCTACAATGAGCAGTTCTTC. Its protein product is CSAPRGQSYNEQFF.

This clonotype was picked up a small number of times. The chain carries TRBV18 and TRBJ2-2; tentatively, D is TRBD1 or TRBD2 (5 bases each). The ends were cut back, 0 bases at V and 4 bases at J, with 9 bases in the middle. CDR1 is KGHSH and CDR2 is LQKENI in the germline V gene. The CDR3 runs 15 residues. CDR3 protein: CASSPPTGTTGELFF. The CDR3 DNA is TGTGCCAGCTCACCACCGACGGGGACCACCGGGGAGCTGTTTTTT.

The chain couples TRBV19 to TRBJ2-1, with TRBD2 matching 13 bases. This CDR3 has 15 amino acids. Germline V lookup: CDR1 LNHDA, CDR2 SQIVND (reference sequence). Losses at the gene ends were 4 bases for V and 9 bases for J; bases not matched to a gene: 6. Here the CDR3 reads CASSSGLAGESEQFF. The CDR3 nucleotides read TGTGCCAGTAGTAGCGGACTAGCGGGAGAGTCTGAGCAGTTCTTC.